The present T cell receptor (beta chain) was sequenced within a study of CD8 T cells in ankylosing spondylitis. The study's findings and limits: Previously reported in reactive arthritis synovial fluid and blood were some of the motif variants. There was reportedly significant enrichment of clones that were disease-linked in matched ankylosing spondylitis synovial fluid. Characteristic of ankylosing spondylitis blood, it appeared, was a TCR beta motif comprising about 8 highly homologous variants.

A quantitative 5'-RACE method, one with molecular barcodes, was used to make TCR beta libraries. Via MiXCR, TCRdb re-called the 5' RACE reads, giving one row per CDR3 protein. The sample has 25,000 to 30,000 distinct CDR3 sequences; 7.9% are singletons. This clonotype has just a few counts. Its cognate antigen is unknown. This clonotype originated in a male donor with ankylosing spondylitis or in good health (not recorded which). The sequencing sample was made of blood.

As DNA, the CDR3 is TGTGCCAGCAGTTATGCAGGTTCGGTCGGGGAGCTGTTTTTT. This translates into CASSYAGSVGELFF. The chain uses TRBV6-5 and TRBJ2-2; the D is unclear. The CDR3 runs 14 residues. Trimming left V 3 bases short and J 7 bases short, with 12 bases between. The germline gives CDR1 MNHEY, CDR2 SVGAGI.